This T cell receptor beta chain was captured in a study of T cell repertoires in cytomegalovirus infection. Study outcomes and limitations: HLA-C-restricted CMV clonotypes gave the most frequent clonotype in two of eight donors.

This CDR3 has 17 residues. Germline assignment: CDR1 DFQATT and CDR2 SNEGSKA (reference sequence). V lost 8 bases and J 2 bases, leaving 27 bases between the germline ends. TCRdb reprocessed the reads via MiXCR and lists one record per CDR3 protein. The repertoire has some 680,000 distinct CDR3 sequences, 35% to 45% of them found once; the top ten carry 2.5% to 3.5%. This clonotype showed up just once. Its specificity is not known. The TCR sequence derives from a human donor in good health (CMV status not recorded). Some clones in this sample may be carry-over from other donors' samples. The sample taken for sequencing was PBMCs. V and J are TRBV20-1 and TRBJ2-5; D remains unclear. CDR3: CSTYIIGPYERQETQYF. As DNA, the CDR3 is TGCAGTACTTATATTATCGGGCCTTACGAGAGACAAGAGACCCAGTACTTC.